This T cell receptor (beta chain) was captured by sequencing in a study of beta chain features in type 1 diabetes. A few counts support this clone. Its antigen is as yet unknown. Regarding the study as a whole: Naive, central memory and regulatory TCRB repertoires appeared more similar among patients than healthy donors.

Trimming removed 6 bases from V and 9 bases from J, with 13 bases in between. Germline CDR1 reads SEHNR; CDR2 reads FQNEAQ (reference sequence). CDR3 length: 12 residues. Expressed TCRB transcripts were sequenced, since all the RNA that had been isolated was reverse transcribed. Method: immunoSEQ multiplex PCR; TCRdb's copy keeps in-frame clones and lacks some. The sample contains 150,000 to 180,000 clones, less than 9.5% of which appear only once. This chain uses TRBV7-9 with TRBJ2-3, with D possibly being TRBD1 (6 bases). This receptor was taken from a man between 18 and 35 years old in good health. The sample comprised central memory CD4+ T cells from blood. This CDR3 reads CASSSQRGTQYF. DNA of the CDR3: TGTGCCAGCAGTAGTCAGAGGGGGACGCAGTATTTT.